Listed below are T cell receptor beta chains from one sample, sequenced in a study of graft-versus-host responses after intestinal transplantation. The data were produced by immunoSEQ multiplex PCR, yet TCRdb's version contains in-frame clones alone and is incomplete. The sample holds approximately 28,000 clones, 85% to 95% seen once. The sequences come from PBMCs, collected 66 days after intestinal transplant. These receptor sequences come from a human patient who received an intestinal transplant, so some T cells may come from the graft donor. CDR3s include the opening cysteine and the closing phenylalanine or tryptophan. The D gene is left open where the match is weak. The size field is filled for only some rows; it gives once, few, many or a size class.

clone size	D gene	V gene	J gene	CDR3 protein	CDR3 DNA
.	TRBD2	TRBV28	TRBJ2-1	CASSLAGDPYNEQFF	TGTGCCAGCAGTTTGGCGGGGGACCCTTACAATGAGCAGTTCTTC
.	TRBD1	TRBV5-6	TRBJ1-5	CASSLGTGVGYQPQHF	TGTGCCAGCAGCTTGGGGACAGGGGTTGGATATCAGCCCCAGCATTTT
.	TRBD1	TRBV9	TRBJ1-6	CASSAGQGSQWGSPLHF	TGTGCCAGCAGCGCGGGACAGGGGTCTCAATGGGGTTCACCCCTCCACTTT
.	.	TRBV13	TRBJ2-1	CASSLESLLSLGGREQFF	TGTGCCAGCAGCTTAGAGTCGCTTCTTTCGTTGGGGGGCAGGGAGCAGTTCTTC
once	.	TRBV16	TRBJ1-5	CASSQSRWGNQPQHF	TGTGCCAGCAGCCAGAGCAGATGGGGCAATCAGCCCCAGCATTTT
.	TRBD2	TRBV5-4	TRBJ2-1	CASSLRLAGYNEQFF	TGTGCCAGCAGCTTAAGACTAGCGGGCTACAATGAGCAGTTCTTC
.	TRBD1	TRBV4-1	TRBJ1-2	CASSLGQGLKSGYGYTF	TGCGCCAGCAGCCTCGGACAGGGGTTGAAGTCGGGCTATGGCTACACCTTC
.	TRBD1	TRBV10-1	TRBJ1-4	CASSGPGQGGEKLFF	TGCGCCAGCAGTGGGCCGGGACAGGGAGGGGAAAAACTGTTTTTT
.	.	TRBV28	TRBJ1-2	CASSLGQLAYGYTF	TGTGCCAGCAGTTTAGGTCAGTTAGCCTATGGCTACACCTTC
.	TRBD1	TRBV19	TRBJ2-7	CASSMTGELYEQYF	TGTGCCAGTAGTATGACAGGGGAACTCTACGAGCAGTACTTC
.	TRBD2	TRBV6-4	TRBJ2-1	CASSDVAGKGNNEQFF	TGTGCCAGCAGTGATGTAGCGGGAAAGGGGAACAATGAGCAGTTCTTC
.	.	TRBV5-4	TRBJ2-2	CASSLVGSGGELFF	TGTGCCAGCAGCTTAGTAGGGTCCGGAGGGGAGCTGTTTTTT
.	.	TRBV4-3	TRBJ1-6	CASSQNSNSPLHF	TGCGCCAGCAGCCAAAATTCAAATTCACCCCTCCACTTT